The 18 T cell receptor beta chains reported below all come from one sample, sequenced in a study of chemoradiotherapy in HPV16-positive cancers. The table came from immunoSEQ multiplex PCR; TCRdb's copy has only in-frame clones and leaves some out. The top ten clones hold approximately 5.1% of a sample with 4,000 to 6,000 clones, approximately 80% of them seen once. Sample: tumor tissue, taken from a patient who underwent chemoradiotherapy. Receptor source: a human donor with HPV-associated anogenital cancer.

V gene TRBV10-2 combines with J gene TRBJ2-5, with a possible D match to TRBD2 (5 bases). CDR3 length: 17 residues. The ends were cut back, 0 bases at V and 2 bases at J, with 16 bases in the middle. The germline CDR1 and CDR2 sequences are WSHSY and SAAADI. CDR3 region: CASSESTFRRPQETQYF. CDR3 nucleotides: TGCGCCAGCAGTGAGTCGACGTTCAGGAGGCCTCAAGAGACCCAGTACTTC.

The chain employs TRBV27 and TRBJ1-3; TRBD1 might be the D (5 bases). CDR1 MNHEY and CDR2 SMNVEV come from the germline V gene (reference sequence). The CDR3 has 13 amino acids. The V and J ends lost 6 bases and 8 bases respectively, with 14 bases between them. The CDR3 is CASRRTGTDTIYF. The CDR3 nucleotides are TGTGCCAGCAGACGAACCGGGACTGACACCATATATTTT.

V gene TRBV6-1 combines with J gene TRBJ1-5; TRBD1 might be the D (5 bases). V shed 2 bases and J shed 1 base, with 12 bases lying between them. The CDR3 spans 16 residues. Germline V gene data show CDR1 as MNHNS and CDR2 as SASEGT. In nucleotides, the CDR3 is TGTGCCAGCAGTGAAAGGGGCCTCTGGAGCAATCAGCCCCAGCATTTT. This codes for CASSERGLWSNQPQHF.

V and J are TRBV5-6 and TRBJ1-2; no clear D gene. Trimming cost V 4 bases and J 4 bases, with 8 bases left between them. The germline V gene encodes CDR1 SGHDT and CDR2 YYEEEE. The CDR3 covers 12 residues. The CDR3: CASSPPGYGYTF. CDR3 nucleotide sequence: TGTGCCAGCAGCCCTCCCGGCTATGGCTACACCTTC.

This chain uses TRBV12-5 with TRBJ2-5; D is undetermined. This CDR3 has 15 amino acids. The V end lost 6 bases, the J end lost 5 bases, and 19 bases lay between the germline ends. Germline V gene sequence: CDR1 LGHNT, CDR2 FRNRAP. CDR3 protein: CASGQLRRSGETQYF. In DNA, the CDR3 is TGTGCTAGTGGCCAGCTACGAAGGTCCGGGGAGACCCAGTACTTC.

The chain employs TRBV7-9 and TRBJ2-3, with 8 bases aligning to TRBD2. Germline V gene data show CDR1 as SEHNR and CDR2 as FQNEAQ (reference sequence). CDR3 size: 16 residues. V shed 5 bases and J 4 bases; nucleotides not matched to a gene: 11. The CDR3 region is CASSRDLAGVADTQYF. In nucleotides, the CDR3 is TGTGCCAGCAGCCGAGACCTAGCGGGTGTCGCAGATACGCAGTATTTT.

This clone was seen a few times. This CDR3 reads CASSLWGNTEAFF. The CDR3 DNA sequence: TGTGCCAGCAGCTTGTGGGGGAACACTGAAGCTTTCTTT. The genes are TRBV5-4 and TRBJ1-1; D is unresolved. CDR1 is SGHNT, CDR2 YYREEE, per germline (reference sequence). This CDR3 region has 13 residues. V gave up 1 base and J gave up 1 base, with 5 bases separating them.

This clone was seen more than once but under ten times. The J gene is TRBJ1-1, the V gene TRBV6-5; weak D call: TRBD1 (5 bases). This CDR3 comprises 13 residues. Per germline, CDR1 MNHEY and CDR2 SVGAGI. The germline V and J ends were trimmed by 6 bases and 4 bases, with 12 bases remaining between them. The CDR3 loop is CASSPGRITEAFF. The CDR3 DNA follows: TGTGCCAGCAGCCCGGGGCGGATCACTGAAGCTTTCTTT.

The chain combines TRBV19 with TRBJ1-5, with 7 bases lining up with TRBD1. The CDR3 length is 18 residues. V dropped 3 bases and J dropped 1; count of bases not matched to a gene: 12. Germline loops: CDR1 LNHDA, CDR2 SQIVND (reference sequence). CDR3 bases: TGTGCCAGTAGTATTTTTGGGACAGCTACACTCAGCAATCAGCCCCAGCATTTT. Translating it yields CASSIFGTATLSNQPQHF.

This chain connects TRBV7-2 to TRBJ2-7; D remains unclear. The length of the CDR3 is 13 residues. The germline V and J ends were trimmed by 2 bases and 6 bases, with 11 bases remaining between them. Germline lookup yields CDR1 SGHTA and CDR2 FQGNSA. The CDR3 sequence: CASSLSTVPEQYF. CDR3 sequence (DNA): TGTGCCAGCAGCTTATCTACCGTTCCCGAGCAGTACTTC.

The CDR3 loop is CASSETGGHTQYF. The CDR3 bases are TGCGCCAGCAGTGAGACGGGGGGCCATACGCAGTATTTT. The genes are TRBV10-1 and TRBJ2-3; D is perhaps TRBD2 (7 bases). Germline CDR1 reads WNHNN; CDR2 reads SYGVQD (reference sequence). Trimming took off 2 bases at V and 7 bases at J, with 10 bases between the two ends. The CDR3 has 13 amino acids.

The chain combines TRBV25-1 with TRBJ1-2, with 8 bases identical to TRBD1. Germline V CDR1 and CDR2: MGHDK, SYGVNS. The length of the CDR3 is 15 residues. Trimming at V came to 7 bases and at J to 0 bases, leaving 7 bases not matched to a gene. The CDR3: CASTAGGDANYGYTF. The CDR3 nucleotides are TGTGCCAGCACCGCAGGGGGCGACGCTAACTATGGCTACACCTTC.

This clone was observed once. The chain uses TRBV18 and TRBJ2-3, with D perhaps matching TRBD1 (6 bases). Germline V gene data show CDR1 as KGHSH and CDR2 as LQKENI. V was trimmed by 3 bases and J by 1 base, leaving 14 bases between them. The CDR3 is made up of 16 amino acids. This CDR3 is CASSPLRGFGTDTQYF. CDR3 bases: TGTGCCAGCTCACCTCTCAGGGGTTTCGGCACAGATACGCAGTATTTT.

This chain uses TRBV6-5 with TRBJ2-5; D not certain. The DNA end is more similar to TRBJ2-7, so the J call may be wrong. This CDR3 has 15 residues. Germline values: CDR1 MNHEY, CDR2 SVGAGI. In nucleotides, the CDR3 is TGTGCCAGCAGTTACTCCCACACCCCTACCTACGAGCAGTACTTC. This gives the protein CASSYSHTPTYEQYF.

This clone appeared a few times. J is TRBJ2-7 and V is TRBV7-9, with D possibly TRBD1 on 5 matching bases. Per the germline V gene, CDR1 is SEHNR and CDR2 is FQNEAQ (reference sequence). This CDR3 is built from 12 residues. V was shortened by 5 bases and J by 5 bases, with 10 bases between the two germline ends. CDR3 residues: CASSGQGDEQYF. CDR3 DNA: TGTGCCAGCAGCGGACAAGGGGACGAGCAGTACTTC.

The J gene is TRBJ2-5, the V gene TRBV10-1; tentative D call: TRBD1 (5 bases). The CDR3 sequence is 13 residues long. Germline CDR1 reads WNHNN; CDR2 reads SYGVQD (reference sequence). V lost 4 bases and J lost 5, with 11 bases in between. The CDR3 DNA reads TGCGCCAGCAGTGGACAGCTTATGGAGACCCAGTACTTC. This codes for CASSGQLMETQYF.

The chain recombines TRBV13 with TRBJ2-2, with D possibly called TRBD1 or TRBD2 (5 bases each). In germline, CDR1 is PRHDT, CDR2 FYEKMQ (reference sequence). Trimming pared 5 bases from V and 0 bases from J, leaving 10 bases between. The CDR3 has 15 amino acids. In nucleotides, the CDR3 is TGTGCCAGCAGCCCACGGGACGCGAACACCGGGGAGCTGTTTTTT. It codes for CASSPRDANTGELFF.

The chain joins TRBV19 to TRBJ1-4; 7 positions agree with TRBD1. The trim removed 3 bases at V and 6 bases at J, leaving 4 bases unmatched. The CDR3 spans 14 residues. Germline V lookup: CDR1 LNHDA, CDR2 SQIVND (reference sequence). The CDR3 nucleotides are TGTGCCAGTAGTATGTATGGGACAGATGAAAAACTGTTTTTT. Its translation is CASSMYGTDEKLFF. The entire variable domain, with the rest obtained from reference TRBV19 and TRBJ1-4, is as follows: DGGITQSPKYLFRKEGQNVTLSCEQNLNHDAMYWYRQDPGQGLRLIYYSQIVNDFQKGDIAEGYSVSREKKESFPLTVTSAQKNPTAFYLCASSMYGTDEKLFFGSGTQLSVL.